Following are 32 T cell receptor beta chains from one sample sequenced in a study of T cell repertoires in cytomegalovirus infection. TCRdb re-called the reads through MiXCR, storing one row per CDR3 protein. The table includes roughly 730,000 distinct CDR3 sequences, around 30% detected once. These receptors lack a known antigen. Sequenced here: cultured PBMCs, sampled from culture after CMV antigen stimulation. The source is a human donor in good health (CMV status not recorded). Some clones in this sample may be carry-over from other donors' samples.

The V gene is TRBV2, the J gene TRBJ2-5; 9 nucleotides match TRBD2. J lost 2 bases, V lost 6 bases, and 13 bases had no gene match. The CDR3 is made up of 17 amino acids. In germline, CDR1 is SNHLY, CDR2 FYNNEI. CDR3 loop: CASSGLALWSHQETQYF. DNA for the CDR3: TGTGCCAGCAGCGGACTAGCGCTTTGGTCCCATCAAGAGACCCAGTACTTC.

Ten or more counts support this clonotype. This CDR3 reads CATRRGGTYEQYF. The CDR3 DNA follows: TGTGCCACTCGGAGGGGAGGGACCTACGAGCAGTACTTC. The chain has TRBV7-2 and TRBJ2-7; 7 nucleotides match TRBD2. Germline CDR1 and CDR2: SGHTA and FQGNSA. This CDR3 comprises 13 residues. The V segment lost 10 bases and the J segment 2 bases; nucleotides outside the gene matches: 8. Filled out from reference TRBV7-2 and TRBJ2-7, the complete variable domain reads GAGVSQSPSNKVTEKGKDVELRCDPISGHTALYWYRQSLGQGLEFLIYFQGNSAPDKSGLPSDRFSAERTGGSVSTLTIQRTQQEDSAVYLCATRRGGTYEQYFGPGTRLTVT.

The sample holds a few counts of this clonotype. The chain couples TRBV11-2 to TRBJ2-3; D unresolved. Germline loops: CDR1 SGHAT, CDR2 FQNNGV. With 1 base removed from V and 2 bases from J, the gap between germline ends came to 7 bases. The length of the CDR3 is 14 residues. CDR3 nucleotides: TGTGCCAGCAGCTTAGGGATGCTCACAGATACGCAGTATTTT. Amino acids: CASSLGMLTDTQYF.

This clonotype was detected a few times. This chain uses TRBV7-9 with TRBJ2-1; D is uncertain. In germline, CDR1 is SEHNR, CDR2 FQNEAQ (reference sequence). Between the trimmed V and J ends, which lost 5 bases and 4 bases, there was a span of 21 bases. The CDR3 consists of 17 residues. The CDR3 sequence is CASSPTWAATRYNEQFF. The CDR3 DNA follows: TGTGCCAGCAGCCCAACTTGGGCAGCGACCAGATACAATGAGCAGTTCTTC.

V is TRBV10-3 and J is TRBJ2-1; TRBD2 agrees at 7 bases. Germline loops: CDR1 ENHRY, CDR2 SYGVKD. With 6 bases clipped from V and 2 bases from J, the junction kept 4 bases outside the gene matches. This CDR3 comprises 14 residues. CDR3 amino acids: CAIRASGTYNEQFF. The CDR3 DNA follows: TGTGCCATCAGAGCTAGCGGCACCTACAATGAGCAGTTCTTC.

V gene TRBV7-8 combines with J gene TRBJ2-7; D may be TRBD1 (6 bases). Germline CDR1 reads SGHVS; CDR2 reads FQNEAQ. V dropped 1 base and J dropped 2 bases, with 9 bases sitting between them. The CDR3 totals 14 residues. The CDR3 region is CASSLGTVTYEQYF. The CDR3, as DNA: TGTGCCAGCAGCTTAGGGACAGTTACCTACGAGCAGTACTTC.

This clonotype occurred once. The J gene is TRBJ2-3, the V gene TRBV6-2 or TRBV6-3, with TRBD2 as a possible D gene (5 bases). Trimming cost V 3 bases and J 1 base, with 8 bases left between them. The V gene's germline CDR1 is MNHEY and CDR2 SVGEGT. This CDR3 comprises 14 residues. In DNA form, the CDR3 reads TGTGCCAGCAGTTATTTGGAGGGCACAGATACGCAGTATTTT. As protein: CASSYLEGTDTQYF.

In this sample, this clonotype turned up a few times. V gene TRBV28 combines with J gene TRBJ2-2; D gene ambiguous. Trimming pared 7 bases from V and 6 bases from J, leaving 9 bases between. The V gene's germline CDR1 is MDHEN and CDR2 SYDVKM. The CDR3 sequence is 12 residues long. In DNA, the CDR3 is TGTGCCAGCACCCAGCCGTCCGGGGAGCTGTTTTTT. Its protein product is CASTQPSGELFF.

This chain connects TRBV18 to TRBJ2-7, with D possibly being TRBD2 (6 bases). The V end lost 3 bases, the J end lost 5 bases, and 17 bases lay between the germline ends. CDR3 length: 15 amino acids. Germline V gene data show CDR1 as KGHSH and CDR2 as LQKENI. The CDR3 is CASSPSRREGHEQYF. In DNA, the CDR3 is TGTGCCAGCTCACCCTCGAGGCGGGAAGGCCACGAGCAGTACTTC.

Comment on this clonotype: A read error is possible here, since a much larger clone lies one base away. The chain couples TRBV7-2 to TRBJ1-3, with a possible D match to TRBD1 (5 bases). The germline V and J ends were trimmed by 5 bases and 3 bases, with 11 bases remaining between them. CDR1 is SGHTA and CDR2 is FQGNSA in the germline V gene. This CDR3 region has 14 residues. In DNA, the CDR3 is TGTGCCAGCAGCCGAGGGGTTGTTGGAAACACCATATATTTT. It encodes CASSRGVVGNTIYF.

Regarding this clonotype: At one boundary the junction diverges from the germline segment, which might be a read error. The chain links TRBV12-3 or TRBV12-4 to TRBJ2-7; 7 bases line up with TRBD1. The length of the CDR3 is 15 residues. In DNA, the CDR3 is TGTGTCAGCAGAAGTCTAACAGGGGAAGCCCACGAGCAGTACTTC. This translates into CVSRSLTGEAHEQYF.

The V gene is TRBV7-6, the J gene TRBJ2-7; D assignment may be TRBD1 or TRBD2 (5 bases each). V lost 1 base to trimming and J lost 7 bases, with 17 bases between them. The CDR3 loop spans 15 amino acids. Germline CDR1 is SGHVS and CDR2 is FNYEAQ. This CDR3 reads CASSLVGQGGREQYF. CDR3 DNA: TGTGCCAGCAGCTTAGTAGGCCAGGGCGGGCGAGAGCAGTACTTC.

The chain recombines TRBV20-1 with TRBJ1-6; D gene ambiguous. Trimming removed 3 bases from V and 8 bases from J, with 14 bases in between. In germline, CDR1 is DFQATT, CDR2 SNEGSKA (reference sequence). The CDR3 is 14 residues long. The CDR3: CSASTFGLDSPLHF. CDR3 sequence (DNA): TGCAGTGCTAGTACGTTTGGGCTCGATTCACCCCTCCACTTT.

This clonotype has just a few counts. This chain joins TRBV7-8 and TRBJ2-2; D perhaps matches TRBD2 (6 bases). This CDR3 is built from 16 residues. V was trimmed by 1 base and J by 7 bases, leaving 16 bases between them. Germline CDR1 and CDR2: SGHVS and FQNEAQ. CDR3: CASSLEIGLGGGELFF. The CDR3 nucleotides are TGTGCCAGCAGCTTAGAGATAGGATTGGGAGGCGGGGAGCTGTTTTTT. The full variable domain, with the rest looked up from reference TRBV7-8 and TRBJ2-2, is GAGVSQSPRYKVAKRGQDVALRCDPISGHVSLFWYQQALGQGPEFLTYFQNEAQLDKSGLPSDRFFAERPEGSVSTLKIQRTQQEDSAVYLCASSLEIGLGGGELFFGEGSRLTVL.

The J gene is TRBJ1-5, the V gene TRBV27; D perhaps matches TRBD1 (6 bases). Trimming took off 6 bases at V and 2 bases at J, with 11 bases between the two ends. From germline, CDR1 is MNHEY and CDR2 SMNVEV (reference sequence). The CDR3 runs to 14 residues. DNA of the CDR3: TGTGCCAGCAGGGAGGGGGGCGGCAATCAGCCCCAGCATTTT. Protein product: CASREGGGNQPQHF.

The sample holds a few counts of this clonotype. The CDR3 region has the DNA TGCGCCAGCAGCCAAGCCGCCCCCATGGGCTACACCTTC. This gives the protein CASSQAAPMGYTF. The V gene is TRBV4-1, the J gene TRBJ1-2; no clear D. CDR3 length equals 13 residues. Trimming removed 1 base from V and 8 bases from J, with 11 bases in between. Germline V CDR1 and CDR2: MGHRA, YSYEKL.

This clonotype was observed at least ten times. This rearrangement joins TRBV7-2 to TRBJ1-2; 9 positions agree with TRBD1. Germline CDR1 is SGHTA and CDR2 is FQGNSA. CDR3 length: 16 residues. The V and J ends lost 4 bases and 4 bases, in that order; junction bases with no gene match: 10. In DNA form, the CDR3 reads TGTGCCAGCAGCTCCTCCCGGGACAGGGCCTTCTATGGCTACACCTTC. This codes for CASSSSRDRAFYGYTF.

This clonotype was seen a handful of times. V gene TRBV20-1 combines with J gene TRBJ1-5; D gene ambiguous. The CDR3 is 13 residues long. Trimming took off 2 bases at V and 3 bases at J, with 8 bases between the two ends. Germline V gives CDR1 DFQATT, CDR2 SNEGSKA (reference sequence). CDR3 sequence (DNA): TGCAGTGCTAGACGGCAGCTCAATCAGCCCCAGCATTTT. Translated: CSARRQLNQPQHF.

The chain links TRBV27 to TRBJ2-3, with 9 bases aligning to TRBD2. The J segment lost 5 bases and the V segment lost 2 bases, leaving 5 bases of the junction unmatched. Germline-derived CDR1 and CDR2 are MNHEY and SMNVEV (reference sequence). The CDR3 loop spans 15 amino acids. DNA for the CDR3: TGTGCCAGCAGTTTACTAGCGGGATCTCTAGATACGCAGTATTTT. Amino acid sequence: CASSLLAGSLDTQYF.

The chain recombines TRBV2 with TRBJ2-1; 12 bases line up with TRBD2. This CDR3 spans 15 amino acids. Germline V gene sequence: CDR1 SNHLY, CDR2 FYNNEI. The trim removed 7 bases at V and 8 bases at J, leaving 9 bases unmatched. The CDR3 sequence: CASISTSGSLHEQFF. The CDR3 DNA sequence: TGTGCCAGCATTTCGACTAGCGGGAGTCTCCATGAGCAGTTCTTC.

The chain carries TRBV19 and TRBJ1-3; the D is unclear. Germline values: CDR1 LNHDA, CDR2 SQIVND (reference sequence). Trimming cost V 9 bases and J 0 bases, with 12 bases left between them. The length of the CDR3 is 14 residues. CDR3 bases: TGTGCCAGCAGCGGATTAGACTCTGGAAACACCATATATTTT. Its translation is CASSGLDSGNTIYF. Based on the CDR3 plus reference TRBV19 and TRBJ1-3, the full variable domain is DGGITQSPKYLFRKEGQNVTLSCEQNLNHDAMYWYRQDPGQGLRLIYYSQIVNDFQKGDIAEGYSVSREKKESFPLTVTSAQKNPTAFYLCASSGLDSGNTIYFGEGSWLTVV.

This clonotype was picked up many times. Here the CDR3 reads CASRRGDTSTDTQYF. The CDR3 nucleotides are TGTGCCAGCAGGCGGGGGGACACTAGCACAGATACGCAGTATTTT. The rearrangement uses TRBV7-2 and TRBJ2-3, with 8 bases fitting TRBD2. This CDR3 contains 15 residues. Per the germline V gene, CDR1 is SGHTA and CDR2 is FQGNSA. The junction had 5 bases not matched to a gene; V was cut back by 6 bases and J by 0 bases.

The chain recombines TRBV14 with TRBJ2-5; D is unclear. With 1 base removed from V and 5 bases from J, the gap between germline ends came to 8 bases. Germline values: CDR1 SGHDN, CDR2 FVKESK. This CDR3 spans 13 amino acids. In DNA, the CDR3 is TGTGCCAGCAGCCAAGTATGGTGGGAGACCCAGTACTTC. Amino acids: CASSQVWWETQYF.

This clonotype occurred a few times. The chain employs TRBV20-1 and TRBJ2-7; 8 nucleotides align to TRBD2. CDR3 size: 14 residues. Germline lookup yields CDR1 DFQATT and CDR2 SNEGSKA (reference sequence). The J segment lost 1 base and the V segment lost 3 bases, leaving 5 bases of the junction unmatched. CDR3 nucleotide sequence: TGCAGTGCTAGCGGGAGGGCCGATTCCTACGAGCAGTACTTC. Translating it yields CSASGRADSYEQYF.

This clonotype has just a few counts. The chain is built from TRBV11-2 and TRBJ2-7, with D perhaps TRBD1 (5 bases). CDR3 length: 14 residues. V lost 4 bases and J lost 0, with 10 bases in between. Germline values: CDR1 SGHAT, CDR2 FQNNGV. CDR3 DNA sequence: TGTGCCAGCAGCTGGGGCCCGAGCTCCTACGAGCAGTACTTC. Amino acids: CASSWGPSSYEQYF.

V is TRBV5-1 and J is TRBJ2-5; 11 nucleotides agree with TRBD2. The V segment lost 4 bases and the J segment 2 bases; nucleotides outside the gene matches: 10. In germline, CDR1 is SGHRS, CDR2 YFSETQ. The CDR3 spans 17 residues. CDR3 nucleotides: TGCGCCAGCAGCAAAACTAGCGGGGGATTCCTTCAAGAGACCCAGTACTTC. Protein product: CASSKTSGGFLQETQYF. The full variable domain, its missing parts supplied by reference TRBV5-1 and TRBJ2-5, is KAGVTQTPRYLIKTRGQQVTLSCSPISGHRSVSWYQQTPGQGLQFLFEYFSETQRNKGNFPGRFSGRQFSNSRSEMNVSTLELGDSALYLCASSKTSGGFLQETQYFGPGTRLLVL.

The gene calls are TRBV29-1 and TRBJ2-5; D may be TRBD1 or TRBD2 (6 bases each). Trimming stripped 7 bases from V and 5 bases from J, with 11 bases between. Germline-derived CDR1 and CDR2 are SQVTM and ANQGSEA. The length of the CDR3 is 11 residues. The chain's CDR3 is CSEGGGETQYF. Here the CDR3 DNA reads TGCAGCGAAGGAGGGGGTGAGACCCAGTACTTC.

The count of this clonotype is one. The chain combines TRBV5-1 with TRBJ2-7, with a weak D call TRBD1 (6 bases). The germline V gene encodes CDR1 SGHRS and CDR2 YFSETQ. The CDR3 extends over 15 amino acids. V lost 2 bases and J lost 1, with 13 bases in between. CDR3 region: CASSLASGTSYEQYF. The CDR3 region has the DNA TGCGCCAGCAGCTTAGCGTCCGGGACATCCTACGAGCAGTACTTC.

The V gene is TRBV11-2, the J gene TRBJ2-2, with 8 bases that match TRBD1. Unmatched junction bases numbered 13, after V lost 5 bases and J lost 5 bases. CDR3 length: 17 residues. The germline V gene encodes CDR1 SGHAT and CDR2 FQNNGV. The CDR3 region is CASSPRQAGGGTGELFF. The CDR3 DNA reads TGTGCCAGCAGCCCCCGTCAGGCAGGGGGCGGGACCGGGGAGCTGTTTTTT.

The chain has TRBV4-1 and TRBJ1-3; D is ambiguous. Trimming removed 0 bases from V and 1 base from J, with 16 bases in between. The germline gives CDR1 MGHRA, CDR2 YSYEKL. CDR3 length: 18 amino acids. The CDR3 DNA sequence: TGCGCCAGCAGCCAAGATCCGTCCGTAGGATTTTCTGGAAACACCATATATTTT. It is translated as CASSQDPSVGFSGNTIYF.

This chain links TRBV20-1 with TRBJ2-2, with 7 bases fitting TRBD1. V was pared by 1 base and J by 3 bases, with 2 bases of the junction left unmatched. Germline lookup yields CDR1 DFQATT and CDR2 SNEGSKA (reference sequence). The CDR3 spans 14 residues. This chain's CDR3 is CSARVGTDTGELFF. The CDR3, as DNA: TGCAGTGCTAGAGTAGGGACAGACACCGGGGAGCTGTTTTTT.

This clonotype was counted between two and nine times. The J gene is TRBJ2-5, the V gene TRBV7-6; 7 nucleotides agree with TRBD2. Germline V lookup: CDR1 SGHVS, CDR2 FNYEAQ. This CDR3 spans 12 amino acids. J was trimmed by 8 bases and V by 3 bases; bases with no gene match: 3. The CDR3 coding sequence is TGTGCCAGCAGCTTGCGGGAGTTAACCCAGTACTTC. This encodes CASSLRELTQYF. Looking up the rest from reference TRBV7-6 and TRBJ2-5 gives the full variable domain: GAGVSQSPRYKVTKRGQDVALRCDPISGHVSLYWYRQALGQGPEFLTYFNYEAQQDKSGLPNDRFSAERPEGSISTLTIQRTEQRDSAMYRCASSLRELTQYFGPGTRLLVL.